This TCR beta chain derives from a study of T cell changes during pregnancy in multiple sclerosis (dated by TCRdb to between 2019 and 2020). With respect to the entire study: In women with multiple sclerosis, the researchers looked at how the T cell repertoire shifted as pregnancy progressed.

The library came from the immunoSEQ multiplex PCR assay. As stored in TCRdb, this immuneACCESS dataset retains in-frame rearrangements with V and J assigned. A fraction of the clones does not appear; measured against another copy, unresolved V genes explain less than half of the discrepancy, and the remainder lacks a known reason. The sample table lists around 63,000 clones, 91% of them with a count of one. The ten largest clones take up approximately 2% of the sample. A distance of 11 bases separates the germline ends of V and J, which lose 3 bases and 2 bases respectively. From its cysteine to its phenylalanine, the CDR3 spans 15 amino acids. Of all the DNA, just the CDR3 is kept, 45 bases in frame from base 1. CDR1 SGHTA and CDR2 FQGNSA were looked up in the germline V gene. Of note for this clone: Its binding antigen is unknown. Base qualities were left out, and no much larger clone turns up one base away.

The sample was peripheral blood, taken in the third trimester of pregnancy. The sequence came from a female donor in good health, enrolled as a control in a pregnancy study. The rearrangement joined TRBV7-2 to TRBJ1-3; TRBD1 might be the D gene, on 5 matching bases. This receptor carries the CDR3 CASSFQGIAGNTIYF. The DNA sequence follows: TGTGCCAGCAGCTTCCAGGGAATTGCTGGAAACACCATATATTTT. The full variable domain, completed from the reference TRBV7-2 and TRBJ1-3 proteins outside the CDR3, reads GAGVSQSPSNKVTEKGKDVELRCDPISGHTALYWYRQSLGQGLEFLIYFQGNSAPDKSGLPSDRFSAERTGGSVSTLTIQRTQQEDSAVYLCASSFQGIAGNTIYFGEGSWLTVV.